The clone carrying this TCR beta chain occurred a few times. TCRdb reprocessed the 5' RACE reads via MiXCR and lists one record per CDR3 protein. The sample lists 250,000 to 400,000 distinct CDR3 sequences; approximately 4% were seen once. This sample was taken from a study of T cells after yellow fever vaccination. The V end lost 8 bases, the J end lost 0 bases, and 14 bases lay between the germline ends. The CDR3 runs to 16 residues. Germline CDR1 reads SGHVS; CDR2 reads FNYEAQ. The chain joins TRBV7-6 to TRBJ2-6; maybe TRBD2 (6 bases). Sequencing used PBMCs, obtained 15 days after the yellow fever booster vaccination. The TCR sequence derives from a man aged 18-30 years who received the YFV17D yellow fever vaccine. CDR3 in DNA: TGTGCCAGCCGGGATCGGCGGGGCTCTGGGGCCAACGTCCTGACTTTC. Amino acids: CASRDRRGSGANVLTF.